The source of this T cell receptor beta chain is a study of blood T cells in healthy people across ages. Study-wide points: Compared with aged donors, long-lived donors showed fewer expanded clones, suggesting selection.

The donors, healthy Caucasians from Russia, were aged about 6 to 95. The draw of peripheral blood yielded ten milliliters from each donor. A second PCR, run for roughly 7 to 12 cycles, used a sample-barcoded 5' primer plus a J-beta primer mix. Tags on each cDNA molecule came from a template-switch adaptor with 12 random nucleotides. MiXCR, run by TCRdb on the 5' RACE reads, gives a single entry per CDR3 protein. The repertoire holds 1.5 million to 2 million distinct CDR3 sequences, with 30% to 40% as singletons. This clonotype was detected ten times or more. The antigen is unknown. This CDR3 contains 15 residues. Unmatched junction bases numbered 6, after V lost 5 bases and J lost 1 base. Germline V gene data show CDR1 as SGHAT and CDR2 as FQDESV (reference sequence).

Sequencing input: blood. This sequence originates from a human donor in good health. V and J are TRBV11-1 and TRBJ2-3; 7 bases align to TRBD1. The CDR3 loop reads CASSPTGVGTDTQYF. DNA of the CDR3: TGTGCCAGCAGCCCCACAGGGGTGGGCACAGATACGCAGTATTTT.